These 25 T cell receptor beta chains came from one sample sequenced in a study of T-cell reconstitution after alpha-beta-depleted transplantation in children. This sample's TCRbeta library carried unique molecular identifier barcodes. MiXCR, applied by TCRdb to the PCR reads, yields one record per CDR3 protein. The sample shows about 210,000 distinct CDR3 sequences, approximately 19% of them seen only once. This specimen consisted of PBMCs, mostly from graft donor cells, obtained 360 days after TCRalphabeta/CD19-depleted stem cell transplant. All receptors come from a male patient aged 2 to 10 who had a stem cell transplant for acute lymphoblastic leukemia, so the T cells may come from the graft donor.

This clonotype has just a few counts. This chain links TRBV11-2 with TRBJ2-3; tentatively, D is TRBD2 (7 bases). There are 21 residues in the CDR3. Germline lookup yields CDR1 SGHAT and CDR2 FQNNGV. The V end lost 0 bases, the J end lost 0 bases, and 25 bases lay between the germline ends. Here the CDR3 reads CASSLEPRHGGALPSTDTQYF. CDR3 DNA sequence: TGTGCCAGCAGCTTAGAACCGCGGCATGGGGGGGCACTCCCTAGCACAGATACGCAGTATTTT.

V gene TRBV15 combines with J gene TRBJ2-7; the D gene is possibly TRBD2 (5 bases). The ends were cut back, 0 bases at V and 1 base at J, with 13 bases in the middle. Per germline, CDR1 LNHNV and CDR2 YYDKDF (reference sequence). CDR3 size: 16 residues. As DNA, the CDR3 is TGTGCCACCAGCAGAGACCGGGGTCGGCGGTCCTACGAGCAGTACTTC. Translation: CATSRDRGRRSYEQYF.

This clonotype appeared a few times. V is TRBV20-1 and J is TRBJ1-5, with D possibly being TRBD1 (6 bases). V lost 5 bases to trimming and J lost 6 bases, with 17 bases between them. There are 14 residues in the CDR3. CDR1 DFQATT and CDR2 SNEGSKA come from the germline V gene (reference sequence). The CDR3 DNA follows: TGCAGTGCTCCGGTGGACAGCTGGGGTCAGCCCCAGCATTTT. Translating gives CSAPVDSWGQPQHF.

This clonotype was found many times. The rearrangement joins TRBV4-3 to TRBJ2-3, with 8 bases identical to TRBD1. CDR3 size: 15 residues. Trimming cost V 4 bases and J 4 bases; bases outside gene matches: 7. Germline lookup yields CDR1 LGHNA and CDR2 YSLEER. CDR3 bases: TGCGCCAGCAGCCCCAGACAGGGGCTGGCAGATACGCAGTATTTT. This codes for CASSPRQGLADTQYF.

For this clonotype: This may come from a read error, since a much larger clone is one base off. J is TRBJ2-1 and V is TRBV10-3; D uncertain. V lost 3 bases and J 9 bases, leaving 9 bases between the germline ends. Germline V gives CDR1 ENHRY, CDR2 SYGVKD. The CDR3 covers 12 residues. As DNA, the CDR3 is TGTGCCATCAGTGACTCTACACGTGAGCAGTTCTTC. Its protein product is CAISDSTREQFF.

The chain combines TRBV6-2 or TRBV6-3 with TRBJ2-7; D tentatively fits TRBD1 or TRBD2 (5 bases each). This CDR3 comprises 13 residues. Germline V gene sequence: CDR1 MNHEY, CDR2 SVGEGT. Between the trimmed V and J ends, which lost 7 bases and 6 bases, there was a span of 16 bases. The CDR3 loop reads CASTRDRRGEQYF. The CDR3 DNA sequence: TGTGCCAGCACACGGGACCGCAGAGGCGAGCAGTACTTC.

The chain links TRBV7-2 to TRBJ2-3, with D uncertain. V lost 4 bases and J 7 bases, leaving 9 bases between the germline ends. CDR3 length: 12 amino acids. Germline-derived CDR1 and CDR2 are SGHTA and FQGNSA. The CDR3 region has the DNA TGTGCCAGCAGCTCACCTGGAAATACGCAGTATTTT. This codes for CASSSPGNTQYF.

This clonotype was recorded many times. The rearrangement joins TRBV29-1 to TRBJ2-5, with D perhaps matching TRBD1 (6 bases). Germline assignment: CDR1 SQVTM and CDR2 ANQGSEA. The CDR3 length is 14 residues. The V end lost 2 bases, the J end lost 7 bases, and 17 bases lay between the germline ends. DNA for the CDR3: TGCAGCGTTGAACAGGGGTCTCTCAAAGGGACCCAGTACTTC. This translates into CSVEQGSLKGTQYF.

Only a few counts were recorded for this clonotype. One junction end disagrees with the germline gene, perhaps due to a read error. The chain joins TRBV20-1 to TRBJ1-4, with D tentatively TRBD1 (5 bases). In germline, CDR1 is DFQATT, CDR2 SNEGSKA (reference sequence). The CDR3 extends over 14 amino acids. The CDR3 bases are TGCAGTGCTAGTAAGGGGAATCCTAAAGAAAAACTGTTTTTT. Translated, it gives CSASKGNPKEKLFF.

V is TRBV4-3 and J is TRBJ2-5; D may be TRBD2 (6 bases). The CDR3 totals 16 residues. Germline V CDR1 and CDR2: LGHNA, YSLEER. The V end was cut by 4 bases, the J end by 5 bases, with 20 bases between. The CDR3, as DNA: TGCGCCAGCAGCCGAAGATGGGGGGACCCTCCTGAGACCCAGTACTTC. Its translation is CASSRRWGDPPETQYF.

This sequence joins TRBV7-9 and TRBJ2-1; no definite D call. CDR1 SEHNR and CDR2 FQNEAQ come from the germline V gene (reference sequence). The CDR3 runs to 12 residues. Deletions cut 2 bases from V and 9 bases from J, with 8 bases between. CDR3 protein: CASSLSPTEQFF. The CDR3 DNA sequence: TGTGCCAGCAGCTTAAGTCCGACTGAGCAGTTCTTC. Supplemented by reference TRBV7-9 and TRBJ2-1, the full variable domain reads DTGVSQNPRHKITKRGQNVTFRCDPISEHNRLYWYRQTLGQGPEFLTYFQNEAQLEKSRLLSDRFSAERPKGSFSTLEIQRTEQGDSAMYLCASSLSPTEQFFGPGTRLTVL.

This clonotype was seen a handful of times. The genes are TRBV10-2 and TRBJ2-5, with D perhaps matching TRBD1 or TRBD2 (7 bases each). The germline V and J ends were trimmed by 4 bases and 5 bases, with 14 bases remaining between them. The CDR3 length is 14 residues. The germline gives CDR1 WSHSY, CDR2 SAAADI. CDR3 nucleotides: TGCGCCAGCAGTGGCCAGGGGGGGTTGGAGACCCAGTACTTC. It is translated as CASSGQGGLETQYF.

Only a few counts were recorded for this clonotype. The gene calls are TRBV25-1 and TRBJ2-7; 9 bases line up with TRBD1. The CDR3 is made up of 12 amino acids. The V segment lost 3 bases and the J segment 12 bases; nucleotides outside the gene matches: 6. Looked up from germline, CDR1 is MGHDK and CDR2 is SYGVNS. The chain's CDR3 is CASSDDRGTSYF. CDR3 nucleotide sequence: TGTGCCAGCAGTGATGACAGGGGGACCTCGTACTTC.

This clonotype turned up a few times. The V gene is TRBV27, the J gene TRBJ2-5; D is possibly TRBD1 (7 bases). Germline V gene sequence: CDR1 MNHEY, CDR2 SMNVEV (reference sequence). The CDR3 loop spans 16 amino acids. The V end lost 3 bases, the J end lost 1 base, and 15 bases lay between the germline ends. The CDR3: CASSLQGGWFQETQYF. The CDR3 nucleotides read TGTGCCAGCAGTTTGCAGGGGGGCTGGTTCCAAGAGACCCAGTACTTC.

The chain carries TRBV11-2 and TRBJ2-5; 7 bases are shared with TRBD1. From germline, CDR1 is SGHAT and CDR2 FQNNGV. CDR3 length: 16 residues. Germline trimming cut 3 bases from V and 1 base from J; bases unmatched to any gene: 8. In DNA, the CDR3 is TGTGCCAGCAGCTTTCAGCCAGGGGGTCCCCAAGAGACCCAGTACTTC. The encoded protein is CASSFQPGGPQETQYF.

This clonotype was observed a handful of times. This chain connects TRBV7-9 to TRBJ1-1; no firm D call. Per the germline V gene, CDR1 is SEHNR and CDR2 is FQNEAQ (reference sequence). The germline V and J ends were trimmed by 2 bases and 2 bases, with 9 bases remaining between them. The CDR3 consists of 14 residues. As DNA, the CDR3 is TGTGCCAGCAGCTTAAGGGAAAGAAACACTGAAGCTTTCTTT. Translated: CASSLRERNTEAFF.

The sample holds a few counts of this clonotype. The chain recombines TRBV5-1 with TRBJ2-7; D may be TRBD1 (6 bases). The CDR3 consists of 15 residues. Germline values: CDR1 SGHRS, CDR2 YFSETQ. V was trimmed by 5 bases and J by 2 bases, leaving 17 bases between them. The CDR3 DNA follows: TGCGCCAGCAGTCAGGACAGTCTTTTGGCCTACGAGCAGTACTTC. It translates to CASSQDSLLAYEQYF. The entire variable domain, with the rest obtained from reference TRBV5-1 and TRBJ2-7, is as follows: KAGVTQTPRYLIKTRGQQVTLSCSPISGHRSVSWYQQTPGQGLQFLFEYFSETQRNKGNFPGRFSGRQFSNSRSEMNVSTLELGDSALYLCASSQDSLLAYEQYFGPGTRLTVT.

This clonotype was observed a handful of times. Here the CDR3 reads CASSPRLSGGGLWHEQFF. CDR3 nucleotides: TGTGCCAGCAGCCCCCGACTAAGCGGGGGGGGTCTATGGCATGAGCAGTTCTTC. V is TRBV2 and J is TRBJ2-1; TRBD2 agrees at 10 bases. After removal of 6 bases from V and 8 bases from J, the junction contained 19 bases not matched to a gene. Germline V gene sequence: CDR1 SNHLY, CDR2 FYNNEI. This CDR3 region has 18 residues.

This chain joins TRBV7-8 and TRBJ2-2; D might be TRBD1 (5 bases). Germline assignment: CDR1 SGHVS and CDR2 FQNEAQ. Trimming cost V 5 bases and J 0 bases, with 10 bases left between them. The CDR3 covers 15 residues. In DNA, the CDR3 is TGTGCCAGCAGCCCCGAAGGGGCGAACACCGGGGAGCTGTTTTTT. It is translated as CASSPEGANTGELFF.

The chain carries TRBV20-1 and TRBJ1-5; D call uncertain. The germline V and J ends were trimmed by 0 bases and 1 base, with 13 bases remaining between them. Germline V lookup: CDR1 DFQATT, CDR2 SNEGSKA (reference sequence). This CDR3 is built from 16 residues. The CDR3 coding sequence is TGCAGTGCTAGAGAGCAGTCGGGAGCGAGCAATCAGCCCCAGCATTTT. Its translation: CSAREQSGASNQPQHF.

This clonotype was observed a handful of times. The J gene is TRBJ2-5, the V gene TRBV14, with D hard to call. The germline V gene encodes CDR1 SGHDN and CDR2 FVKESK. The V and J ends lost 0 bases and 3 bases respectively, with 5 bases between them. CDR3 length: 13 amino acids. CDR3 residues: CASSQDGKETQYF. For the CDR3, the DNA is TGTGCCAGCAGCCAAGACGGTAAAGAGACCCAGTACTTC.

This clonotype was counted a few times. The chain joins TRBV4-3 to TRBJ1-5; a possible D gene is TRBD1 (5 bases). CDR3 length equals 18 residues. The germline CDR1 and CDR2 sequences are LGHNA and YSLEER. Between the trimmed V and J ends, which lost 0 bases and 2 bases, there was a span of 17 bases. Here the CDR3 DNA reads TGCGCCAGCAGCCAAGACCGCCTTCAGGGTAAAGGCAATCAGCCCCAGCATTTT. Residues: CASSQDRLQGKGNQPQHF.

The genes are TRBV7-6 and TRBJ2-5; D possibly matches TRBD1 or TRBD2 (5 bases each). The CDR3 is 17 residues long. Germline-derived CDR1 and CDR2 are SGHVS and FNYEAQ. Trimming shortened V by 1 base and J by 2 bases, and 17 bases separated the two germline ends. DNA for the CDR3: TGTGCCAGCAGCTTAGATGGCAGGGACGGTACACAAGAGACCCAGTACTTC. This codes for CASSLDGRDGTQETQYF.

Ten or more counts support this clonotype. V usage is TRBV7-9 and J usage is TRBJ2-7, with D unresolved. Looked up from germline, CDR1 is SEHNR and CDR2 is FQNEAQ (reference sequence). The CDR3 extends over 14 amino acids. V was trimmed by 1 base and J by 0 bases, leaving 7 bases between them. The CDR3 DNA is TGTGCCAGCAGCTTAGAAGGCAGCTCCTACGAGCAGTACTTC. This codes for CASSLEGSSYEQYF.

This clonotype was observed many times. The chain employs TRBV10-3 and TRBJ2-7, with 12 positions matching TRBD1. Germline assignment: CDR1 ENHRY and CDR2 SYGVKD. J was trimmed by 4 bases and V by 10 bases; bases with no gene match: 8. The CDR3 loop spans 14 amino acids. The CDR3 sequence is CATRDRGPGYEQYF. The CDR3 DNA is TGTGCCACCCGGGACAGGGGGCCAGGTTACGAGCAGTACTTC.